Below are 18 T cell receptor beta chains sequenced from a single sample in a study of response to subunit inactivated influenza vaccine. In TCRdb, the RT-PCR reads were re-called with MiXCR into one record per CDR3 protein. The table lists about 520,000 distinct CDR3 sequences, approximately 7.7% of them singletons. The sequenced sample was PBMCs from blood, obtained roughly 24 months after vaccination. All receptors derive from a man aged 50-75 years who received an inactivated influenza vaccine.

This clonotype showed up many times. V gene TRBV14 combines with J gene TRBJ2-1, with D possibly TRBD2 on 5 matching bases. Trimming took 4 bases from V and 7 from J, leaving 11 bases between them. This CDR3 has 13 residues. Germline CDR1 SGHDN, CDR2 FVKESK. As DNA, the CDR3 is TGTGCCAGCAGCCGCGGAAGGAGGAATGAGCAGTTCTTC. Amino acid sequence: CASSRGRRNEQFF.

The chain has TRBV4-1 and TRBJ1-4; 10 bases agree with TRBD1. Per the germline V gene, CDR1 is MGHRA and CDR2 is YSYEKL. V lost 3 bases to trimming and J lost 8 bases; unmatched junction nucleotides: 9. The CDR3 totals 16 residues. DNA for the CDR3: TGCGCCAGCAGCCAGGCCGCCGGGACAGGGGTAGAAAAACTGTTTTTT. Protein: CASSQAAGTGVEKLFF.

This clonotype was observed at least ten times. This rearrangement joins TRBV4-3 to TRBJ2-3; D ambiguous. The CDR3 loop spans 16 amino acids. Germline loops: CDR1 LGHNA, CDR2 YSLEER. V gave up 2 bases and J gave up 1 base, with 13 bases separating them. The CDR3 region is CASSQTGERRTDTQYF. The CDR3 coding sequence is TGCGCCAGCAGCCAAACGGGTGAACGGCGCACAGATACGCAGTATTTT.

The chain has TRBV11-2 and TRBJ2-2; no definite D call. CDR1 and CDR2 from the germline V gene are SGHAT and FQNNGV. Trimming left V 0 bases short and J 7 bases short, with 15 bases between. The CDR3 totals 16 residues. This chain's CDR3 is CASSLDRFPNGGELFF. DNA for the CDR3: TGTGCCAGCAGCTTAGATCGGTTCCCCAACGGCGGGGAGCTGTTTTTT.

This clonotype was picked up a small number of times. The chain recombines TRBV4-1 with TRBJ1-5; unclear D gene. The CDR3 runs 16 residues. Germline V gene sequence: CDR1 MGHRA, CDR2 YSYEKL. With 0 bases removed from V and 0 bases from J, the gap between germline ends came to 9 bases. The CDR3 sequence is CASSQDHSYSNQPQHF. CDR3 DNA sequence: TGCGCCAGCAGCCAAGATCACAGCTATAGCAATCAGCCCCAGCATTTT.

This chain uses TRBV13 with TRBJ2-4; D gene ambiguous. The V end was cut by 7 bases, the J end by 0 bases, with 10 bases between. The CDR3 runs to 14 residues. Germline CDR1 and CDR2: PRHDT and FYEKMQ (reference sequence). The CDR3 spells CASKRYLAKNIQYF. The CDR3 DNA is TGTGCCAGCAAAAGGTATCTAGCCAAAAACATTCAGTACTTC.

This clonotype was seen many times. CDR3 nucleotides: TGTGCCAGCAGCGCGGACACAAAGGGTGATACGCAGTATTTT. Protein product: CASSADTKGDTQYF. The J gene is TRBJ2-3, the V gene TRBV9; D perhaps matches TRBD1 (5 bases). This CDR3 is built from 14 residues. V lost 3 bases, J lost 6 bases, and 14 bases lay in between. CDR1 and CDR2 (germline): SGDLS, YYNGEE.

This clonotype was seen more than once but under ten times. CDR3 loop: CASSRNPGLSSYNEQFF. The CDR3, as DNA: TGCGCCAGCAGCCGAAATCCAGGGCTGAGCTCCTACAATGAGCAGTTCTTC. The genes are TRBV4-3 and TRBJ2-1; D possibly corresponds to TRBD1 (5 bases). The V gene lost 4 bases and the J gene lost 0 bases, with 16 bases spanning the gap. The CDR3 extends over 17 amino acids. Germline V CDR1 and CDR2: LGHNA, YSLEER.

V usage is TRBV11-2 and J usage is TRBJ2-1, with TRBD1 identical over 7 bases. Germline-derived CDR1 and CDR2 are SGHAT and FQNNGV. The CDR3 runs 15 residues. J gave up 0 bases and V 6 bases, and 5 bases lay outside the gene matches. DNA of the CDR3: TGTGCCAGCAGGCTACAGGGGAGCTCCTACAATGAGCAGTTCTTC. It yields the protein CASRLQGSSYNEQFF.

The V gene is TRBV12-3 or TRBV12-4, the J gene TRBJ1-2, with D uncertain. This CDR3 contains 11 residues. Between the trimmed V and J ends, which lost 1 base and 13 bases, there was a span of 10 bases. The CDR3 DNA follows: TGTGCCAGCAGTTTAGGGACGTACTGCACCTTC. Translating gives CASSLGTYCTF.

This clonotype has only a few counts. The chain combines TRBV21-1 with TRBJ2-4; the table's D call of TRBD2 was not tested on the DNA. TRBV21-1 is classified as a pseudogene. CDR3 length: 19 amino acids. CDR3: CASSKEVTRGGTTKNIQYF. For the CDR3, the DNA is TGTGCCAGCAGCAAAGAAGTCACCAGGGGAGGGACCACCAAAAACATTCAGTACTTC.

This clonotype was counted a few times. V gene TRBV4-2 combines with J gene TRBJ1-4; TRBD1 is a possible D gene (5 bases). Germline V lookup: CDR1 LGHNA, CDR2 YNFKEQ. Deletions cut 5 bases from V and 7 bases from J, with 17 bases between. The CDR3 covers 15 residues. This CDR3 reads CASSSQTGDGEKLFF. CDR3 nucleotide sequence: TGTGCCAGCAGCTCGCAGACGGGGGATGGTGAAAAACTGTTTTTT.

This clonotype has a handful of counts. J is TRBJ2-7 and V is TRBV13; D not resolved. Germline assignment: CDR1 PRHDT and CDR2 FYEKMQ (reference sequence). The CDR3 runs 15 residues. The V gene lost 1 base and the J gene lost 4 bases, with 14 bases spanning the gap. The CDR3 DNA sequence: TGTGCCAGCAGCTTAGAGCATTCCTTGGGATACGAGCAGTACTTC. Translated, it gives CASSLEHSLGYEQYF.

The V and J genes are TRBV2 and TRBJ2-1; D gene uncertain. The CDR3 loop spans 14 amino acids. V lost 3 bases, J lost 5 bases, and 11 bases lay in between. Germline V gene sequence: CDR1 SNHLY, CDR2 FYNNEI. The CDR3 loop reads CASSEANGNNEQFF. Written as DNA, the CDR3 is TGTGCCAGCAGTGAGGCCAATGGGAACAATGAGCAGTTCTTC.

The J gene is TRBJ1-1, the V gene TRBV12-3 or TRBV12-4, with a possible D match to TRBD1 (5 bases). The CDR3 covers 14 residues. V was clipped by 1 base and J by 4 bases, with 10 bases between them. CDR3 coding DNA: TGTGCCAGCAGTTTAGGGGGCTGGACCACTGAAGCTTTCTTT. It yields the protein CASSLGGWTTEAFF.

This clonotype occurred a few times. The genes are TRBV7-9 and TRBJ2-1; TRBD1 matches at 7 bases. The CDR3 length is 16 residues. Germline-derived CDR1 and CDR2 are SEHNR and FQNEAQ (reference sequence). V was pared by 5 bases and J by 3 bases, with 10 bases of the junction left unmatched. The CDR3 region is CASSPPGTVLYNEQFF. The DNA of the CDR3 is TGTGCCAGCAGCCCACCCGGGACAGTACTCTACAATGAGCAGTTCTTC.

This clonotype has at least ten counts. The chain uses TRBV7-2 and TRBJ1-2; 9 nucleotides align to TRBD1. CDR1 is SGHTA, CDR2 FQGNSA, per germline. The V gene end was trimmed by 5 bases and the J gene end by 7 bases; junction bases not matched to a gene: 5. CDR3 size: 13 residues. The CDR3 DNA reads TGTGCCAGCAGCCTGGGACAGGGTCGTGGCTACACCTTC. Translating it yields CASSLGQGRGYTF.

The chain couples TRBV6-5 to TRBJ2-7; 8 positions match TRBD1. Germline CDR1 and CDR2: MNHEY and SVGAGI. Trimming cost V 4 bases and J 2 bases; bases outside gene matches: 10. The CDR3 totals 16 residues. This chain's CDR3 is CASSLRIGTGPYEQYF. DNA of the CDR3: TGTGCCAGCAGTTTAAGAATCGGGACAGGTCCCTACGAGCAGTACTTC.